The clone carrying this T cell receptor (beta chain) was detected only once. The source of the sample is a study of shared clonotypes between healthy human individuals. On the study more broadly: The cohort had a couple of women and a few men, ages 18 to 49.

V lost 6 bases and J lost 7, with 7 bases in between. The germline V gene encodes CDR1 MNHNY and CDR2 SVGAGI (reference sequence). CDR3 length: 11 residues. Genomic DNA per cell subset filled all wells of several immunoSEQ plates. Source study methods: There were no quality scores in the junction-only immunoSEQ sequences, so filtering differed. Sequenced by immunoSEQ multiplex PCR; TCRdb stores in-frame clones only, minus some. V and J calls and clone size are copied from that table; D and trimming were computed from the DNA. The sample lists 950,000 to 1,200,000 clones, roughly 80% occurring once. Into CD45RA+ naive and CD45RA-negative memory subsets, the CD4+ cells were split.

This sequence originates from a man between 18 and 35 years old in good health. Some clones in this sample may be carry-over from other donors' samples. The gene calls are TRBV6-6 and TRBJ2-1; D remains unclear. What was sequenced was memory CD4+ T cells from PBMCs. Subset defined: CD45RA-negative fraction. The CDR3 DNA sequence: TGTGCCAGCAGCCTCCGGAATGAGCAGTTCTTC. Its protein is CASSLRNEQFF.